This T cell receptor (beta chain) was found in a study of Ad26.COV2.S vaccination and SARS-CoV-2 variants. General study points: TCR breadth and depth analyses may have underestimated total T cell responses.

Sequencing used immunoSEQ multiplex PCR; TCRdb keeps in-frame clones, though not all of them. The sample consists of more than 300,000 clones, approximately 90% of them appearing once. Unmatched junction bases numbered 2, after V lost 1 base and J lost 6 bases. The germline V gene encodes CDR1 SGHNT and CDR2 YENEEA. CDR3 size: 15 residues. Stated treatment: some 20 received Ad26.COV2.S at low or high dose, single or two shots; 5 received placebo; per-sample allocation not given. Sampling was done on day 63 after the first vaccine or placebo injection. This clone appeared once. Its specificity is unknown.

The rearrangement uses TRBV11-3 and TRBJ2-1; 11 nucleotides agree with TRBD2. The receptor comes from a person aged 18-60 years who received the Ad26.COV2.S COVID-19 vaccine or a placebo. This specimen consisted of peripheral blood, obtained in a trial of Ad26.COV2.S vaccine versus placebo. The CDR3 protein is CASSLALAGANEQFF. The DNA of the CDR3 is TGTGCCAGCAGCTTAGCACTAGCGGGGGCCAATGAGCAGTTCTTC. The variable domain in full, with the rest retrieved from reference TRBV11-3 and TRBJ2-1, is EAGVVQSPRYKIIEKKQPVAFWCNPISGHNTLYWYLQNLGQGPELLIRYENEEAVDDSQLPKDRFSAERLKGVDSTLKIQPAELGDSAVYLCASSLALAGANEQFFGPGTRLTVL.